These 9 T cell receptor beta chains share one sample of origin, sequenced in a study of blood T cell repertoires in COVID-19. Sequenced by immunoSEQ multiplex PCR; TCRdb stores in-frame clones only, minus some. The sample lists about 71,000 clones, approximately 86% occurring once. Sequenced input: peripheral blood. These receptors originate from a man aged 45-65 years with active COVID-19.

V usage is TRBV5-4 and J usage is TRBJ2-2; tentatively, D is TRBD1 (6 bases). The V end was cut by 0 bases, the J end by 6 bases, with 9 bases between. Germline V gives CDR1 SGHNT, CDR2 YYREEE (reference sequence). The CDR3 has 14 residues. The CDR3 DNA is TGTGCCAGCAGCTTGGAGGGGGTGGCCGGGGAGCTGTTTTTT. It specifies CASSLEGVAGELFF.

The chain carries TRBV7-9 and TRBJ1-5, with TRBD1 matching over 7 bases. CDR3 length: 14 amino acids. Germline V gives CDR1 SEHNR, CDR2 FQNEAQ (reference sequence). V dropped 4 bases and J dropped 2; count of bases not matched to a gene: 2. The CDR3 here is CASSSGTGNQPQHF. The CDR3 nucleotides read TGTGCCAGCAGCTCCGGGACAGGCAATCAGCCCCAGCATTTT.

This clone was detected a few times. This rearrangement joins TRBV7-3 to TRBJ2-1, with 8 positions matching TRBD1. CDR1 SGHTA and CDR2 FQGTGA come from the germline V gene. The CDR3 extends over 16 amino acids. After removal of 2 bases from V and 8 bases from J, the junction contained 11 bases not matched to a gene. CDR3: CASSLGATGESDEQFF. DNA of the CDR3: TGTGCCAGCAGCTTAGGGGCGACAGGGGAGAGTGATGAGCAGTTCTTC.

V and J are TRBV7-9 and TRBJ1-6; the D is unclear. Germline lookup yields CDR1 SEHNR and CDR2 FQNEAQ (reference sequence). V was shortened by 3 bases and J by 10 bases, with 7 bases between the two germline ends. The length of the CDR3 is 12 residues. CDR3 sequence (DNA): TGTGCCAGCAGCTTCACAATATCACCCCTCCACTTT. Encoded protein: CASSFTISPLHF.

The chain links TRBV30 to TRBJ2-6; D is undetermined. This CDR3 is built from 14 residues. Germline assignment: CDR1 GTSNPN and CDR2 SVGIG (reference sequence). The ends were cut back, 4 bases at V and 0 bases at J, with 7 bases in the middle. CDR3 nucleotide sequence: TGTGCCTGGACGAGGAGCTCTGGGGCCAACGTCCTGACTTTC. Its translation: CAWTRSSGANVLTF.

This sequence joins TRBV27 and TRBJ2-1; 10 nucleotides line up with TRBD2. V dropped 6 bases and J dropped 7; count of bases not matched to a gene: 12. Per germline, CDR1 MNHEY and CDR2 SMNVEV (reference sequence). The CDR3 is made up of 16 amino acids. The CDR3 reads CASSFWLAGAGNEQFF. Written as DNA, the CDR3 is TGTGCCAGCAGCTTTTGGCTAGCGGGGGCCGGTAATGAGCAGTTCTTC.

The chain combines TRBV6-5 with TRBJ1-1; TRBD1 agrees at 10 bases. The CDR3 consists of 15 residues. V lost 2 bases and J lost 4; bases outside the gene matches: 4. The germline gives CDR1 MNHEY, CDR2 SVGAGI. CDR3 DNA sequence: TGTGCCAGCAGTTACGGGAGGACAGGGGGCACTGAAGCTTTCTTT. It yields the protein CASSYGRTGGTEAFF.

The chain combines TRBV7-9 with TRBJ1-2; D gene uncertain. This CDR3 region has 13 residues. Germline-derived CDR1 and CDR2 are SEHNR and FQNEAQ (reference sequence). V was shortened by 5 bases and J by 4 bases, with 11 bases between the two germline ends. CDR3 bases: TGTGCCAGCAGCCTCGCAGCGTCCTATGGCTACACCTTC. This encodes CASSLAASYGYTF.

The gene calls are TRBV27 and TRBJ2-5, with 7 bases lining up with TRBD2. Per the germline V gene, CDR1 is MNHEY and CDR2 is SMNVEV (reference sequence). The CDR3 totals 14 residues. Unmatched junction bases numbered 1, after V lost 1 base and J lost 2 bases. Here the CDR3 DNA reads TGTGCCAGCAGTTTATTCGGGGGGCAAGAGACCCAGTACTTC. Translating gives CASSLFGGQETQYF.